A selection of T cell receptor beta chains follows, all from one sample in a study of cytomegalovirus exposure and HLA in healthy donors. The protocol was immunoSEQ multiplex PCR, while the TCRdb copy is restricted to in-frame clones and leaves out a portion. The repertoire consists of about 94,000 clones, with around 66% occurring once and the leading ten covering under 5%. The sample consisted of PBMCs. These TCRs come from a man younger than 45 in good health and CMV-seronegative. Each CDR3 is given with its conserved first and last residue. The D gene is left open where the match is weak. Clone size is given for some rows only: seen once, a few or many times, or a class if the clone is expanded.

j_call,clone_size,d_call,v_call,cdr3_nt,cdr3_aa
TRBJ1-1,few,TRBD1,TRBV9,TGTGCCAGCAGCTTCCGTCCCGGGACAGGAATGAACACTGAAGCTTTCTTT,CASSFRPGTGMNTEAFF
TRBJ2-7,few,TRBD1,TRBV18,TGTGCCAGCTCACCACTCGGGACAGGGTTTAACGAGCAGTACTTC,CASSPLGTGFNEQYF
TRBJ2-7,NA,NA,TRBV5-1,TGCGCCAGCAGCACGGGGGTGGGGGAGTACGAGCAGTACTTC,CASSTGVGEYEQYF
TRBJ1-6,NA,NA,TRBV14,TGTGCCAGCAGCCAAGATCCCAGACAATGGGATTCACCCCTCCACTTT,CASSQDPRQWDSPLHF
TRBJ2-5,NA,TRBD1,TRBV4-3,TGCGCCAGCAGCCAAGAGGGAACAGGGGTGAAAGAGACCCAGTACTTC,CASSQEGTGVKETQYF
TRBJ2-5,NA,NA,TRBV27,TGTGCCAGCAGTTTATCCCCCACTGAAGAGACCCAGTACTTC,CASSLSPTEETQYF
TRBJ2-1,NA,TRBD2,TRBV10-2,TGCGCCAGCAGTGAATTCGACGGGACTAGCGGGAGCTCCTACAATGAGCAGTTCTTC,CASSEFDGTSGSSYNEQFF
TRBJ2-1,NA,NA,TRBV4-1,TGCGCCAGCAGCCAAGAGAGTCGCGCGAGGGGGAATGAGCAGTTCTTC,CASSQESRARGNEQFF
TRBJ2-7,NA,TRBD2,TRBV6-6,TGTGCCAGCAGTTTACTAGCGACTATCTACGAGCAGTACTTC,CASSLLATIYEQYF
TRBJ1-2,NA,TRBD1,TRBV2,TGTGCCAGCAGTGAAGCGAGGACAGGGTATGGCTACACCTTC,CASSEARTGYGYTF
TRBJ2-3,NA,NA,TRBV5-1,TGCGCCAGCAGCTTTAGATCTAACTCGGGAGATACGCAGTATTTT,CASSFRSNSGDTQYF
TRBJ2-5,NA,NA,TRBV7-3,TGTGCCAGCAGCCTAAACGGGGGAGAGACCCAGTACTTC,CASSLNGGETQYF
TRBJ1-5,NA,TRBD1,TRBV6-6,TGTGCCAGCAGCCGGGACAGGGGGCCTAATCAGCCCCAGCATTTT,CASSRDRGPNQPQHF
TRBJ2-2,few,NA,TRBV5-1,TGCGCCAGCAGCACGGGACACCAAACCGGGGAGCTGTTTTTT,CASSTGHQTGELFF
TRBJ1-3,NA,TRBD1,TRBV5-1,TGCGCCAGCAGCTTAAAGACAGGGGCCGGAAACACCATATATTTT,CASSLKTGAGNTIYF
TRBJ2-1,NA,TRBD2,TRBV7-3,TGTGCCAGCAGCTTACTAGCGGGCACCCCCTACAATGAGCAGTTCTTC,CASSLLAGTPYNEQFF
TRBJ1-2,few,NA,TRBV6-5,TGTGCCAGCAGTGATCAACTGGACAGTCTATACACCTTC,CASSDQLDSLYTF
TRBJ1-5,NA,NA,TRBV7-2,TGTGCCAGCAACTCGGGGGAGAATAGCAATCAGCCCCAGCATTTT,CASNSGENSNQPQHF
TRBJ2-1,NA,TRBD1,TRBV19,TGTGCCAGTAGTATCTTACCGGGCCAGGGGGTGAATGAGCAGTTCTTC,CASSILPGQGVNEQFF
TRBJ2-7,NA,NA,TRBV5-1,TGCGCCAGCAGCGATTCATACAGGTATGCGGATGCCTACGAGCAGTACTTC,CASSDSYRYADAYEQYF
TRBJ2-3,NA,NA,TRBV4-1,TGCGCCAGCAGCCGTACGGGGGACACAGATACGCAGTATTTT,CASSRTGDTDTQYF
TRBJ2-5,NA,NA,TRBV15,TGTGCCACCAGCTCGGCCCGGAGGGAGACCCAGTACTTC,CATSSARRETQYF
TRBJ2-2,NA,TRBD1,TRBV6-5,TGTGCCAGCAGCCCCTGGACAGGGAACACCGGGGAGCTGTTTTTT,CASSPWTGNTGELFF
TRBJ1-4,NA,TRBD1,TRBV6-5,TGTGCCAGCAGTCGACAGGGGGTGGGTGAAAAACTGTTTTTT,CASSRQGVGEKLFF
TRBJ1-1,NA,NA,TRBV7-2,TGTGCCAGCAGCTGGACAGCGAACACTGAAGCTTTCTTT,CASSWTANTEAFF
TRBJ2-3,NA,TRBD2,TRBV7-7,TGTGCTAGCAGCCTAGGACTAGCGGGGACGCAAGATACGCAGTATTTT,CASSLGLAGTQDTQYF
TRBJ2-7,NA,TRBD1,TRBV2,TGTGCCAGCAGTGAAGCGGACAGGGCCGACGAGCAGTACTTC,CASSEADRADEQYF
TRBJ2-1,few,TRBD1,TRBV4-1,TGCGCCAGCAGCCAAACACAGGGGGCATCTAGGTCCAATGAGCAGTTCTTC,CASSQTQGASRSNEQFF
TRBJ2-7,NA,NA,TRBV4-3,TGCGCCAGCAGCCAGGACGGGACCTACGAGCAGTACTTC,CASSQDGTYEQYF
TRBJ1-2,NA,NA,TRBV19,TGTGCCAGTAGTATCTCCGGAGTTGATTCCGGCTATGGCTACACCTTC,CASSISGVDSGYGYTF
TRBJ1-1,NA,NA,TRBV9,TGTGCCAGCAGCCCCGCCTACTTGGGGGGTTCAGGCACTGAAGCTTTCTTT,CASSPAYLGGSGTEAFF
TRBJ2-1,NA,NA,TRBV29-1,TGCAGCGTTGAAATAGCCGCTTACAATGAGCAGTTCTTC,CSVEIAAYNEQFF
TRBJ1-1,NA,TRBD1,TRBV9,TGTGCCAGCAGCGTAACCGCGACAGGGCTAAGCACTGAAGCTTTCTTT,CASSVTATGLSTEAFF
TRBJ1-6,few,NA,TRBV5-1,TGCGCCAGCAGTTTTCGTAATTCACCCCTCCACTTT,CASSFRNSPLHF
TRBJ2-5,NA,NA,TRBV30,TGTGCCTGGACCGGGACAGGGTTCACTAGCGGGCGAGCGCTTTCCCAAGAGACCCAGTACTTC,CAWTGTGFTSGRALSQETQYF